The 27 T cell receptor beta chains presented below share a single source sample, sequenced in a study of shared clonotypes between healthy human individuals. Repertoires were generated with immunoSEQ multiplex PCR, while TCRdb's copy carries only in-frame clones and drops some. The sample shows nearly 1,000,000 clones, roughly 72% of them seen only once. Sequenced: memory CD4+ T cells sorted from blood. Documented subset: CD45RA-negative fraction. The source of these receptors is a young man in good health.

The chain couples TRBV5-3 to TRBJ2-7; the D gene could be TRBD1 or TRBD2 (5 bases each). TRBV5-3 is marked as an open reading frame, function uncertain. V gave up 9 bases and J gave up 3 bases, with 28 bases separating them. This CDR3 has 17 residues. The CDR3 sequence: CATVKTDGTYLDYEQYF. For the CDR3, the DNA is TGTGCCACCGTAAAGACGGACGGGACGTACCTGGACTACGAGCAGTACTTC.

This chain connects TRBV7-9 to TRBJ2-7, with TRBD2 identical over 8 bases. The germline V gene encodes CDR1 SEHNR and CDR2 FQNEAQ (reference sequence). V trimming: 6 bases; J trimming: 5 bases; junction bases outside the gene matches: 3. The CDR3 loop spans 12 amino acids. DNA of the CDR3: TGTGCCAGCAGTCATAGCGGGAACGAGCAGTACTTC. It encodes CASSHSGNEQYF.

The V call is TRBV10-3, the J call TRBJ1-6; possibly TRBD1 for D (6 bases). V lost 0 bases to trimming and J lost 11 bases, with 11 bases between them. Germline lookup yields CDR1 ENHRY and CDR2 SYGVKD. The CDR3 has 14 amino acids. The CDR3: CAISESGGLAPLHF. The CDR3, as DNA: TGTGCCATCAGTGAGTCAGGGGGGTTGGCACCCCTCCACTTT.

This chain links TRBV28 with TRBJ1-2, with unresolved D. V was clipped by 6 bases and J by 9 bases, with 11 bases between them. There are 11 residues in the CDR3. Germline loops: CDR1 MDHEN, CDR2 SYDVKM. This CDR3 reads CASRDRLSYTF. The CDR3 DNA reads TGTGCCAGCAGGGATCGGTTGAGCTACACCTTC.

CDR3 amino acids: CASSPGLVSETQYF. The CDR3 nucleotides read TGTGCCAGCAGCCCAGGACTAGTCTCGGAGACCCAGTACTTC. The V and J genes are TRBV7-8 and TRBJ2-5; 7 bases agree with TRBD2. CDR1 is SGHVS, CDR2 FQNEAQ, per germline. Trimming removed 5 bases from V and 5 bases from J; junction bases left unmatched: 8. The CDR3 is made up of 14 amino acids.

This clone turned up a few times. DNA for the CDR3: TGCGCCAGCAGATGGGACAGGGGCGACATTCAGTACTTC. Protein: CASRWDRGDIQYF. The genes are TRBV5-1 and TRBJ2-4; TRBD1 aligns across 10 bases. From germline, CDR1 is SGHRS and CDR2 YFSETQ. The CDR3 has 13 residues. The junction had 4 bases not matched to a gene; V was cut back by 5 bases and J by 8 bases.

This chain joins TRBV6-5 and TRBJ2-5, with a possible D match to TRBD1 (6 bases). The CDR3 is 13 residues long. CDR1 and CDR2 from the germline V gene are MNHEY and SVGAGI. CDR3 nucleotide sequence: TGTGCTAGATGGCAGGGGCAGAGGGAGACCCAGTACTTC. It is translated as CARWQGQRETQYF.

This clone has a single count. The V gene is TRBV28, the J gene TRBJ2-3, with D uncertain. This CDR3 contains 15 residues. The ends were cut back, 7 bases at V and 0 bases at J, with 14 bases in the middle. The V gene's germline CDR1 is MDHEN and CDR2 SYDVKM. CDR3 in amino acids: CASILRPASTDTQYF. In DNA form, the CDR3 reads TGTGCCAGCATTCTCAGGCCCGCTAGCACAGATACGCAGTATTTT. Full variable domain (remainder filled in from reference TRBV28 and TRBJ2-3): DVKVTQSSRYLVKRTGEKVFLECVQDMDHENMFWYRQDPGLGLRLIYFSYDVKMKEKGDIPEGYSVSREKKERFSLILESASTNQTSMYLCASILRPASTDTQYFGPGTRLTVL.

This clone came up a few times. The chain uses TRBV7-3 and TRBJ2-1; a weak D match, TRBD1 (5 bases). Between the trimmed V and J ends, which lost 5 bases and 0 bases, there was a span of 5 bases. The CDR3 is 13 amino acids. The germline V gene encodes CDR1 SGHTA and CDR2 FQGTGA. The CDR3 loop is CASSQGSYNEQFF. CDR3 DNA sequence: TGTGCCAGCAGCCAGGGCTCCTACAATGAGCAGTTCTTC.

The chain links TRBV5-4 to TRBJ1-2; 7 nucleotides line up with TRBD1. From germline, CDR1 is SGHNT and CDR2 YYREEE (reference sequence). Losses at the gene ends were 4 bases for V and 4 bases for J; bases not matched to a gene: 10. The CDR3 has 15 amino acids. This CDR3 reads CASSRGQQTSYGYTF. The CDR3 DNA reads as TGTGCCAGCAGCCGGGGACAGCAAACCTCCTATGGCTACACCTTC.

This clone was counted between two and nine times. The V and J genes are TRBV9 and TRBJ1-2; D may be TRBD1 (5 bases). In germline, CDR1 is SGDLS, CDR2 YYNGEE. There are 16 residues in the CDR3. V lost 3 bases and J 2 bases, leaving 17 bases between the germline ends. CDR3 DNA: TGTGCCAGCAGCGCTGAGACGAGGGGCTCAAACTATGGCTACACCTTC. It codes for CASSAETRGSNYGYTF.

In this sample, this clone turned up once. The chain links TRBV7-2 to TRBJ1-5; possible D gene TRBD1, 5 bases. In germline, CDR1 is SGHTA, CDR2 FQGNSA. The V gene lost 0 bases and the J gene lost 2 bases, with 11 bases spanning the gap. The CDR3 contains 16 residues. The CDR3 loop is CASSLARGDGNQPQHF. The CDR3 coding sequence is TGTGCCAGCAGCTTAGCGAGAGGGGATGGCAATCAGCCCCAGCATTTT.

This rearrangement joins TRBV27 to TRBJ1-1; 9 bases match TRBD1. The CDR3 contains 15 residues. CDR1 MNHEY and CDR2 SMNVEV come from the germline V gene (reference sequence). V shed 2 bases and J 4 bases; nucleotides not matched to a gene: 5. CDR3 protein: CASSLIWGQGTEAFF. CDR3 DNA: TGTGCCAGCAGTTTAATCTGGGGACAGGGCACTGAAGCTTTCTTT.

J is TRBJ1-2 and V is TRBV19; D is perhaps TRBD1 (6 bases). The V end was cut by 3 bases, the J end by 7 bases, with 12 bases between. Germline values: CDR1 LNHDA, CDR2 SQIVND (reference sequence). The CDR3 extends over 13 amino acids. As DNA, the CDR3 is TGTGCCAGTAGTATCGATACAGGGTCTGGCTACACCTTC. Amino acids: CASSIDTGSGYTF.

The chain employs TRBV30 and TRBJ2-2; possibly TRBD1 or TRBD2 for D (5 bases each). There are 14 residues in the CDR3. Trimming took 7 bases from V and 3 from J, leaving 15 bases between them. Germline V gene data show CDR1 as GTSNPN and CDR2 as SVGIG (reference sequence). CDR3 nucleotide sequence: TGTGCCTCAAGAGGGACGAGGTACACCGGGGAGCTGTTTTTT. Protein product: CASRGTRYTGELFF.

The chain uses TRBV5-4 and TRBJ2-1, with TRBD2 matching 13 bases. The germline V gene encodes CDR1 SGHNT and CDR2 YYREEE (reference sequence). J lost 8 bases, V lost 5 bases, and 10 bases had no gene match. The CDR3 contains 16 residues. In nucleotides, the CDR3 is TGTGCCAGCAGACACGGGACTAGCGGGAAATCAGATGAGCAGTTCTTC. It specifies CASRHGTSGKSDEQFF. Together with reference TRBV5-4 and TRBJ2-1, the CDR3 gives the full variable domain: ETGVTQSPTHLIKTRGQQVTLRCSSQSGHNTVSWYQQALGQGPQFIFQYYREEENGRGNFPPRFSGLQFPNYSSELNVNALELDDSALYLCASRHGTSGKSDEQFFGPGTRLTVL.

This sequence joins TRBV10-3 and TRBJ2-5; no definite D call. Germline V gives CDR1 ENHRY, CDR2 SYGVKD. V was clipped by 6 bases and J by 5 bases, with 19 bases between them. This CDR3 is built from 15 residues. The CDR3 nucleotides read TGTGCCATCAGGAAAGACGTTGTGAGTTCGGAGACCCAGTACTTC. Translating gives CAIRKDVVSSETQYF.

The chain joins TRBV5-1 to TRBJ1-2, with 8 bases lining up with TRBD1. CDR3 length equals 19 residues. Germline values: CDR1 SGHRS, CDR2 YFSETQ. J was trimmed by 2 bases and V by 1 base; bases with no gene match: 16. The chain's CDR3 is CASSLLHLSGGDPNYGYTF. CDR3 sequence (DNA): TGCGCCAGCAGCTTGCTTCACCTTTCAGGGGGCGATCCGAACTATGGCTACACCTTC.

In nucleotides, the CDR3 is TGTGCCAGCAGTGACGGCACAGGGGCCAACGTCCTGACTTTC. It codes for CASSDGTGANVLTF. J is TRBJ2-6 and V is TRBV6-4; no clear D gene. CDR3 length: 14 residues. Germline V gives CDR1 MRHNA, CDR2 SNTAGT. Trimming pared 2 bases from V and 4 bases from J, leaving 6 bases between.

The genes are TRBV7-3 and TRBJ2-2; no definite D call. The CDR3 has 13 residues. The V end lost 2 bases, the J end lost 4 bases, and 5 bases lay between the germline ends. Germline values: CDR1 SGHTA, CDR2 FQGTGA. CDR3 residues: CASSLSGTGELFF. CDR3 nucleotides: TGTGCCAGCAGCTTATCCGGCACCGGGGAGCTGTTTTTT.

The chain uses TRBV18 and TRBJ1-2, with a weak D call TRBD1 (5 bases). Trimming removed 2 bases from V and 0 bases from J, with 10 bases in between. Germline lookup yields CDR1 KGHSH and CDR2 LQKENI. This CDR3 spans 15 amino acids. CDR3 DNA sequence: TGTGCCAGCTCACCAGGGGCAACCACTAACTATGGCTACACCTTC. This sequence encodes CASSPGATTNYGYTF.

The genes are TRBV27 and TRBJ2-7, with a weak D call TRBD1 (5 bases). V was cut by 7 bases and J by 2 bases, with 15 bases left in between. Germline CDR1 MNHEY, CDR2 SMNVEV (reference sequence). This CDR3 region has 14 residues. CDR3 sequence reads: CASNKAGSPYEQYF. DNA of the CDR3: TGTGCCAGCAACAAAGCAGGGTCCCCCTACGAGCAGTACTTC.

The chain is built from TRBV5-1 and TRBJ2-2; D is unclear. This CDR3 has 15 amino acids. V was clipped by 0 bases and J by 6 bases, with 12 bases between them. The germline V gene encodes CDR1 SGHRS and CDR2 YFSETQ. CDR3 residues: CASSLVDPAAGELFF. The DNA for the CDR3 is TGCGCCAGCAGCTTGGTGGACCCGGCCGCCGGGGAGCTGTTTTTT.

The genes are TRBV7-2 and TRBJ2-1, with 7 bases lining up with TRBD2. The germline CDR1 and CDR2 sequences are SGHTA and FQGNSA. V lost 1 base and J lost 10; bases outside the gene matches: 10. This CDR3 region has 15 residues. This CDR3 is CASSLDAGEGREQFF. DNA of the CDR3: TGTGCCAGCAGCTTAGATGCGGGAGAAGGGCGCGAGCAGTTCTTC.

The chain links TRBV6-5 to TRBJ1-1; D call uncertain. The CDR3 length is 11 residues. The germline gives CDR1 MNHEY, CDR2 SVGAGI. Trimming shortened V by 5 bases and J by 11 bases, and 12 bases separated the two germline ends. The CDR3 here is CASSNQAGAFF. In DNA form, the CDR3 reads TGTGCCAGCAGTAATCAGGCTGGCGCTTTCTTT.

The chain carries TRBV21-1 and TRBJ2-4; the table calls TRBD1, which could not be checked here. TRBV21-1 is annotated as a pseudogene. The CDR3 is made up of 19 amino acids. The CDR3 loop reads CASRDAVGDRGWGKNIQYF. CDR3 nucleotides: TGTGCCAGCAGGGACGCCGTGGGAGACAGGGGATGGGGTAAAAACATTCAGTACTTC.

The V and J genes are TRBV27 and TRBJ2-7, with TRBD1 matching over 9 bases. The CDR3 is made up of 16 amino acids. Germline assignment: CDR1 MNHEY and CDR2 SMNVEV (reference sequence). Unmatched junction bases numbered 10, after V lost 7 bases and J lost 0 bases. In nucleotides, the CDR3 is TGTGCCAGCACCCTAGGGGACAGGGACCACTCCTACGAGCAGTACTTC. As protein: CASTLGDRDHSYEQYF.